The 10 T cell receptor beta chains listed next were all sequenced from one sample in a study of T cells in Graves' hyperthyroidism and ophthalmopathy. Regions amplified from RNA transcripts were the TCR beta CDR3 regions. First-round RT-PCR targeting the TCR CDR3 was performed with the HTBI primer set. TCRdb reanalysed the multiplex PCR reads using MiXCR and keeps one entry per CDR3 protein. Of more than 300,000 distinct CDR3 sequences in the sample, less than 20% were seen once. Sample: blood. The receptors come from a man aged 18 to 35 with Graves' ophthalmopathy.

The V call is TRBV20-1, the J call TRBJ1-1, with D possibly TRBD1 on 6 matching bases. Trimming pared 5 bases from V and 0 bases from J, leaving 13 bases between. This CDR3 has 14 amino acids. Germline V lookup: CDR1 DFQATT, CDR2 SNEGSKA (reference sequence). The CDR3: CSARGGALNTEAFF. As DNA, the CDR3 is TGCAGTGCTCGAGGGGGGGCCTTGAACACTGAAGCTTTCTTT.

This clonotype was picked up many times. V usage is TRBV11-2 and J usage is TRBJ2-2; 8 nucleotides line up with TRBD2. J gave up 2 bases and V 5 bases, and 10 bases lay outside the gene matches. Looked up from germline, CDR1 is SGHAT and CDR2 is FQNNGV. The CDR3 length is 17 residues. CDR3 residues: CASSAFRTSGNTGELFF. The CDR3 DNA reads as TGTGCCAGCAGCGCGTTTCGTACTAGCGGTAACACCGGGGAGCTGTTTTTT.

In the case of this clonotype: This may arise from a read error, as a much more abundant clone is one base away. The J gene is TRBJ1-1, the V gene TRBV20-1, with unresolved D. CDR1 and CDR2 (germline): DFQATT, SNEGSKA (reference sequence). The CDR3 runs to 14 residues. CDR3 loop: CSTRVPPRNTEAFF. CDR3 coding DNA: TGCAGTACTAGAGTCCCCCCGAGAAACACTGAAGCTTTCTTT.

In its sample, this clonotype was seen many times. V is TRBV13 and J is TRBJ1-1, with a tentative D call TRBD1 (5 bases). CDR1 is PRHDT, CDR2 FYEKMQ, per germline (reference sequence). The V gene lost 1 base and the J gene lost 1 base, with 10 bases spanning the gap. This CDR3 has 15 residues. CDR3 protein: CASSLALDKNTEAFF. The CDR3 nucleotides read TGTGCCAGCAGCTTAGCCCTGGACAAGAACACTGAAGCTTTCTTT.

This clonotype was found many times. The chain employs TRBV11-2 and TRBJ1-2; D unclear. The CDR3 is 12 amino acids. Looked up from germline, CDR1 is SGHAT and CDR2 is FQNNGV. Trimming removed 4 bases at V and 8 bases at J, with 11 bases between. In DNA form, the CDR3 reads TGTGCCAGCAGCTCAAATCGGAAAGGCTACACCTTC. This codes for CASSSNRKGYTF.

This clonotype was seen ten or more times. This sequence joins TRBV12-3 or TRBV12-4 and TRBJ2-7; 7 nucleotides agree with TRBD2. The CDR3 is made up of 12 amino acids. The trim removed 7 bases at V and 6 bases at J, leaving 6 bases unmatched. The CDR3 sequence is CASTPGGGEQYF. CDR3 DNA: TGTGCCAGCACCCCTGGCGGGGGCGAGCAGTACTTC.

This clonotype was counted a few times. The J gene is TRBJ2-3, the V gene TRBV9; D is tentatively TRBD1 or TRBD2 (5 bases each). Per the germline V gene, CDR1 is SGDLS and CDR2 is YYNGEE. The V gene lost 0 bases and the J gene lost 5 bases, with 16 bases spanning the gap. This CDR3 has 16 amino acids. The CDR3 DNA is TGTGCCAGCAGCGTAGTGGGGGACCCTACTGTAGATACGCAGTATTTT. Its protein product is CASSVVGDPTVDTQYF. Complete variable domain (other parts from reference TRBV9 and TRBJ2-3): DSGVTQTPKHLITATGQRVTLRCSPRSGDLSVYWYQQSLDQGLQFLIQYYNGEERAKGNILERFSAQQFPDLHSELNLSSLELGDSALYFCASSVVGDPTVDTQYFGPGTRLTVL.

This chain joins TRBV10-3 and TRBJ1-3; 8 nucleotides line up with TRBD1. Germline-derived CDR1 and CDR2 are ENHRY and SYGVKD. The length of the CDR3 is 14 residues. Trimming cost V 6 bases and J 3 bases; bases outside gene matches: 4. CDR3 nucleotide sequence: TGTGCCATCAGGGGACAGGAGCTTGGAAACACCATATATTTT. Protein: CAIRGQELGNTIYF.

This chain connects TRBV2 to TRBJ2-1, with 12 bases aligning to TRBD2. V lost 8 bases, J lost 9 bases, and 14 bases stayed unmatched. Germline CDR1 is SNHLY and CDR2 is FYNNEI. The length of the CDR3 is 16 residues. The CDR3 protein is CASPLVTSGGRGEQFF. The CDR3 DNA sequence: TGTGCCAGCCCTTTAGTTACTAGCGGGGGGCGGGGTGAGCAGTTCTTC.

This chain links TRBV9 with TRBJ2-3; 7 positions agree with TRBD2. J was trimmed by 3 bases and V by 0 bases; bases with no gene match: 4. This CDR3 spans 15 amino acids. From germline, CDR1 is SGDLS and CDR2 YYNGEE. The CDR3 protein is CASSVVVAGTDTQYF. CDR3 nucleotides: TGTGCCAGCAGCGTAGTGGTAGCGGGTACAGATACGCAGTATTTT. Drawing the rest from reference TRBV9 and TRBJ2-3, the complete variable domain is DSGVTQTPKHLITATGQRVTLRCSPRSGDLSVYWYQQSLDQGLQFLIQYYNGEERAKGNILERFSAQQFPDLHSELNLSSLELGDSALYFCASSVVVAGTDTQYFGPGTRLTVL.